This TCR beta chain was documented in a study of cytomegalovirus exposure and HLA in healthy donors. Those who donated were healthy bone marrow donors. Points on this clone: As yet, its antigen is unknown.

The PCR made use of 60 Vbeta and 13 Jbeta primers. Libraries were prepared by immunoSEQ multiplex PCR; TCRdb keeps only in-frame clonotypes and omits some of them. Among around 170,000 clones listed, approximately 80% were seen once. Study-level findings and limits: Prediction of most subjects' HLA-A and HLA-B alleles by TCR beta sequences was reportedly accurate. Common viral pathogens were later found to be apparently linked to several of the most significant clusters. Earlier analysis yielded a pattern in which most TCR beta V segments were productive about 90% or about 30% of the time.

The CDR3 covers 13 residues. Germline loops: CDR1 SGHVS, CDR2 FQNEAQ. V gave up 11 bases and J gave up 2 bases, with 10 bases separating them. This chain connects TRBV7-8 to TRBJ2-6; D possibly corresponds to TRBD2 (6 bases). Source material: PBMCs. This receptor was taken from a woman aged 45-59 years in good health and CMV-seropositive. The DNA of the CDR3 is TGTGCCCTGGGGGGAACTGGGGCCAACGTCCTGACTTTC. Translation gives CALGGTGANVLTF.